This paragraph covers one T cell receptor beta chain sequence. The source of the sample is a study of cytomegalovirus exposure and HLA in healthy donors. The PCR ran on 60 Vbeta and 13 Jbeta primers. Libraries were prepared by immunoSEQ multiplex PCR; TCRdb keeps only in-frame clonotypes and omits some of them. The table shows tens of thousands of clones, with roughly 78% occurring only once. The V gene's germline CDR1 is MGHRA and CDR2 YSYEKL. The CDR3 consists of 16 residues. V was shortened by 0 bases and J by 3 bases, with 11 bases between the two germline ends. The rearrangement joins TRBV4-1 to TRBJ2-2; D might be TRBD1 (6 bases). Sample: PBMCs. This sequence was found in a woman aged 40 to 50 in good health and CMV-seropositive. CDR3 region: CASSQETGFDTGELFF. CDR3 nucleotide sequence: TGCGCCAGCAGCCAAGAAACAGGGTTCGACACCGGGGAGCTGTTTTTT.